This T cell receptor beta chain is from a study of cytomegalovirus exposure and HLA in healthy donors. Healthy bone marrow donors made up the cohort. It was with 60 Vbeta and 13 Jbeta primers that the PCR ran. Original handling: In a later analysis, the count reached 80 million or so unique TCR beta chains, with 10 million to 11 million shared. Assay used: immunoSEQ multiplex PCR; TCRdb lists only in-frame clones, some missing. V and J calls and clone size are those listed in that table; D and trimming were worked out from the DNA. This table holds 140,000 or so clones, 88% found once. Points from the study as a whole: Across donors, most TCRs were seen rarely, yet some public ones were widespread.

On this clone: Its antigen is currently unknown.

The receptor comes from a woman aged 35 to 49 in good health and CMV-seronegative. Sequenced sample: PBMCs.

CDR3 DNA: TGTGCCAGCAGCTTAGGGGCAGCGGGAAAAACCTACGAGCAGTACTTC. It yields the protein CASSLGAAGKTYEQYF. V and J are TRBV11-2 and TRBJ2-7, with 7 nucleotides matching TRBD2. The germline gives CDR1 SGHAT, CDR2 FQNNGV. V lost 1 base, J lost 2 bases, and 8 bases stayed unmatched. This CDR3 has 16 residues.